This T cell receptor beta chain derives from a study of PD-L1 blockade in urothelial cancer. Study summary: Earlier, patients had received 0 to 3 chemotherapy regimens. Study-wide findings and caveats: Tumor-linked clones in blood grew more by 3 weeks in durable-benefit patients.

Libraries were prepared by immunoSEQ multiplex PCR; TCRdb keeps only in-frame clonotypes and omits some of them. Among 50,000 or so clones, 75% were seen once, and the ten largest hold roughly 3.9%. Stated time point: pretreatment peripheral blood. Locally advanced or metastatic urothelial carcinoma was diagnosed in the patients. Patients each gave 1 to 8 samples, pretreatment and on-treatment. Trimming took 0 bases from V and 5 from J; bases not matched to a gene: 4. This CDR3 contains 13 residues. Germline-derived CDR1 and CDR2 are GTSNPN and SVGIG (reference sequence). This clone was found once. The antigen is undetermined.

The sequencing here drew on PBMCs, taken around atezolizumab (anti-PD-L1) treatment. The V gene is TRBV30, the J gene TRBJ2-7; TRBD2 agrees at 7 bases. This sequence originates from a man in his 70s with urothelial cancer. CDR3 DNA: TGTGCCTGGAGTGTAACGGGGGGAGACGAGCAGTACTTC. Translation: CAWSVTGGDEQYF.